The 9 T cell receptor beta chains below come from one sample, sequenced in a study of blood T cells in healthy people across ages. It was with a sample-barcoded 5' primer and a J-beta primer mix that a second PCR of roughly 7 to 12 cycles was run. TCRdb itself ran the 5' RACE reads through MiXCR, one entry per CDR3 protein. The sample includes about 380,000 distinct CDR3 sequences, 45% to 65% of them seen just once. Sequencing input: blood. The source of these receptors is a man between 60 and 75 years old in good health.

DNA for the CDR3: TGTGCCAGCAGTTTGTGGGGCGACACTGAAGCTTTCTTT. Its protein product is CASSLWGDTEAFF. The V gene is TRBV12-3 or TRBV12-4, the J gene TRBJ1-1; D may be TRBD1 (5 bases). V gave up 3 bases and J gave up 3 bases, with 8 bases separating them. The CDR3 loop spans 13 amino acids.

This clonotype has only a few counts. The J gene is TRBJ2-6, the V gene TRBV7-8; D unclear. Germline loops: CDR1 SGHVS, CDR2 FQNEAQ. Trimming took 1 base from V and 0 from J, leaving 7 bases between them. This CDR3 has 16 residues. As DNA, the CDR3 is TGTGCCAGCAGCTTAGATGCTACCTCTGGGGCCAACGTCCTGACTTTC. Protein: CASSLDATSGANVLTF.

V gene TRBV30 combines with J gene TRBJ1-2; D unresolved. Germline assignment: CDR1 GTSNPN and CDR2 SVGIG (reference sequence). This CDR3 contains 14 residues. V shed 3 bases and J shed 4 bases, with 15 bases lying between them. The DNA for the CDR3 is TGTGCCTGGAGACCCCCCGGCAGAACCTATGGCTACACCTTC. This encodes CAWRPPGRTYGYTF. Supplemented by reference TRBV30 and TRBJ1-2, the full variable domain reads SQTIHQWPATLVQPVGSPLSLECTVEGTSNPNLYWYRQAAGRGLQLLFYSVGIGQISSEVPQNLSASRPQDRQFILSSKKLLLSDSGFYLCAWRPPGRTYGYTFGSGTRLTVV.

The chain combines TRBV4-3 with TRBJ2-7; 9 bases map to TRBD1. V dropped 9 bases and J dropped 9; count of bases not matched to a gene: 12. This CDR3 spans 13 amino acids. Germline lookup yields CDR1 LGHNA and CDR2 YSLEER. The CDR3 coding sequence is TGCGCCAGTTCGGGACAGGGCGGGCACGTGCAGTACTTC. It yields the protein CASSGQGGHVQYF.

Turning to this clonotype: One junction end does not reproduce the germline sequence, and a read error may be involved. This sequence joins TRBV11-2 and TRBJ1-2, with D unclear. Germline-derived CDR1 and CDR2 are SGHAT and FQNNGV. This CDR3 region has 13 residues. CDR3 amino acids: CASSPRVHYGCTF. CDR3 nucleotides: TGTGCCAGCAGCCCTAGGGTCCACTATGGCTGCACCTTC.

This clonotype was detected only a few times. The rearrangement uses TRBV2 and TRBJ2-5; D possibly matches TRBD1 or TRBD2 (5 bases each). V was shortened by 2 bases and J by 12 bases, with 10 bases between the two germline ends. The CDR3 loop spans 11 amino acids. Germline CDR1 SNHLY, CDR2 FYNNEI. CDR3 DNA: TGTGCCAGCAGTGAAACTCTGGGGGAGTACTTC. Protein sequence: CASSETLGEYF.

The table lists this clonotype with a count of one. The CDR3 coding sequence is TGTGCCAGCAGCGCGGGGGGTATGATGGAGACCCAGTACTTC. This codes for CASSAGGMMETQYF. The J gene is TRBJ2-7, the V gene TRBV7-6; 8 bases are a match to TRBD2. Judging by the DNA end, TRBJ2-5 fits better; the J call may be wrong. Germline V gives CDR1 SGHVS, CDR2 FNYEAQ. The CDR3 is 14 amino acids.

This clonotype has only a few counts. This chain links TRBV4-1 with TRBJ2-4; 9 positions agree with TRBD1. The J call may be in error: the DNA end matches TRBJ2-7 better. The V gene's germline CDR1 is MGHRA and CDR2 YSYEKL. This CDR3 has 14 amino acids. The CDR3 sequence is CASSVGTGSIEQYF. The CDR3 region has the DNA TGCGCCAGCAGCGTCGGGACAGGGTCAATCGAGCAGTACTTC.

The rearrangement uses TRBV7-9 and TRBJ2-7, with D perhaps TRBD2 (5 bases). This CDR3 has 17 amino acids. Per germline, CDR1 SEHNR and CDR2 FQNEAQ (reference sequence). V was trimmed by 8 bases and J by 0 bases, leaving 23 bases between them. CDR3 DNA: TGTGCCAGCGGAGGATCCGGAGGCTTGAGAATCTCCTACGAGCAGTACTTC. Residues: CASGGSGGLRISYEQYF.